The rows below give T cell receptor beta chains drawn from one sample of a study of early T cells in non-severe SARS-CoV-2 infection. Each CDR3 protein gets one entry after TCRdb re-called the 5' RACE reads with MiXCR. The data show tens of thousands of distinct CDR3 sequences, with 12% seen just once and almost 6.5% held by the top ten. The specimen was whole blood. The receptors here all came from an adult who was a healthcare worker with PCR-confirmed SARS-CoV-2 infection or an uninfected control (not recorded which). Each CDR3 is given with its conserved first and last residue. Fields, in order: D gene, clone size, V gene, J gene, CDR3 DNA, CDR3 protein. A D gene is named only where the DNA matches it firmly. Clone size is stated in some rows and not others, as once, few, many or a class when expanded.

.	.	TRBV6-2/TRBV6-3	TRBJ1-1	TGTGCCAGCACCTTGGACGGCAACACTGAAGCTTTCTTT	CASTLDGNTEAFF
.	many	TRBV7-2	TRBJ1-2	TGTGCCAGCAGCTTAGCTGGGGCAGGGAGTAACTATGGCTACACCTTC	CASSLAGAGSNYGYTF
TRBD1	few	TRBV7-9	TRBJ1-6	TGTGCCGGCGGGACAGGGTCAAATAATTCACCCCTCCACTTT	CAGGTGSNNSPLHF
.	few	TRBV5-1	TRBJ2-1	TGCGCCAGCAGCGTGCAGGCTAGTCAGAAGAGCTCCTACAATGAGCAGTTCTTC	CASSVQASQKSSYNEQFF
.	many	TRBV5-1	TRBJ1-1	TGCGCCAGCAGATTAGACTACGTGGTCACTGAAGCTTTCTTT	CASRLDYVVTEAFF
TRBD2	.	TRBV10-3	TRBJ2-3	TGTGCCATCAGGACTAGCGGGTCTAGCACAGATACGCAGTATTTT	CAIRTSGSSTDTQYF
TRBD2	.	TRBV29-1	TRBJ2-7	TGCAGCGTTGAAGCTCCCGGGACTAGCGGCGAGCAGTACTTC	CSVEAPGTSGEQYF
.	many	TRBV11-3	TRBJ2-4	TGTGCCAGCAGCTTAGGGGGCAGCAAAAACATTCAGTACTTC	CASSLGGSKNIQYF
.	.	TRBV29-1	TRBJ2-3	TGCAGCGTTGTGCAGGGGCCCACAGATACGCAGTATTTT	CSVVQGPTDTQYF
.	many	TRBV7-8	TRBJ2-6	TGTGCCAGCGTCAGCAGGGGAGTTACTGGGGCCAACGTCCTGACTTTC	CASVSRGVTGANVLTF
TRBD1	many	TRBV7-9	TRBJ2-3	TGTGCCAGCAGCTACCCTGGACAGGGGCTTTTAGAGCCAGATACGCAGTATTTT	CASSYPGQGLLEPDTQYF
TRBD1	few	TRBV19	TRBJ2-5	TGTGCCAGTAGTTTTGGGACAGGGGGAAGAAAGACCCAGTACTTC	CASSFGTGGRKTQYF
.	many	TRBV3-1	TRBJ2-3	TGTGCCAGCAGCCAAGAGGTGTGGGGCGGCACAGATACGCAGTATTTT	CASSQEVWGGTDTQYF
.	many	TRBV7-6	TRBJ1-5	TGTGCCAGCAGCTCAGGTTTTGGCAATCAGCCCCAGCATTTT	CASSSGFGNQPQHF
.	few	TRBV24-1	TRBJ2-1	TGTGCCACCAGTGACCCGAACCCCAGCGCGCCGACCTACAATGAGCAGTTCTTC	CATSDPNPSAPTYNEQFF
.	many	TRBV11-2	TRBJ2-1	TGTGCCAGCAGCTTAGATCCTGCTCGAAATGAGCAGTTCTTC	CASSLDPARNEQFF
.	few	TRBV7-3	TRBJ1-3	TGTGCCAGCAGCTTATTGCCTCCAAGCTCTGAAAACACCATATATTTT	CASSLLPPSSENTIYF
TRBD2	many	TRBV20-1	TRBJ2-7	TGCAGTGCTAGCCTCATGGCGGGGGGGCGTGACGAGCAGTACTTC	CSASLMAGGRDEQYF
TRBD1	.	TRBV5-1	TRBJ1-2	TGCGCCAGCAGCTTGGGGACCGGGACAGGGTATGGCTACACCTTC	CASSLGTGTGYGYTF
.	.	TRBV11-2	TRBJ1-6	TGTGCCAGCAGCTTACAAGGGAAAAGGGTCGATAATTCACCCCTCCACTTT	CASSLQGKRVDNSPLHF
TRBD1	.	TRBV12-3/TRBV12-4	TRBJ2-7	TGTGCCAGCAGCGACAGGGGTAGAGTCGAGCAGTACTTC	CASSDRGRVEQYF
.	few	TRBV5-1	TRBJ2-1	TGCGCCAGCAGCCGGGAGCCGGGTAAGGGTGAGCAGTTCTTC	CASSREPGKGEQFF
.	many	TRBV6-4	TRBJ1-1	TGTGCCAGCAGAAGGGACACCACTCGCGCTGAAGCTTTCTTT	CASRRDTTRAEAFF
.	many	TRBV6-2/TRBV6-3	TRBJ2-7	TGTGCCAGCAGTGACTGGGCTGGGAGCTCCTACGAGCAGTACTTC	CASSDWAGSSYEQYF
.	few	TRBV20-1	TRBJ2-5	TGCAGTGCTAGAAAAATGGGAGTCGGGGAGACCCAGTACTTC	CSARKMGVGETQYF
TRBD2	.	TRBV6-1	TRBJ2-3	TGTGCCAGCAGTGGACTAGCGGGGGGGAGCACAGATACGCAGTATTTT	CASSGLAGGSTDTQYF
TRBD2	many	TRBV19	TRBJ2-4	TGTGCCAGTAGGGCCGGGACTAGCCCCGGGAACATTCAGTACTTC	CASRAGTSPGNIQYF
TRBD1	few	TRBV24-1	TRBJ2-1	TGTGCCACCAGTGATAGGGGGCGTATAAATGAGCAGTTCTTC	CATSDRGRINEQFF
.	.	TRBV7-8	TRBJ2-1	TGTGCCAGCAGCTTACTCCTAGAAGGATACAATGAGCAGTTCTTC	CASSLLLEGYNEQFF
TRBD1	many	TRBV4-1	TRBJ1-1	TGCGCCAGCAGCCAAGGGACAGGAGCGGCTTTCTTT	CASSQGTGAAFF
.	many	TRBV20-1	TRBJ1-5	TGCAGTGCTAGAGATTCGGGGTCTTCTGTAAATCAGCCCCAGCATTTT	CSARDSGSSVNQPQHF
TRBD2	many	TRBV29-1	TRBJ2-1	TGCAGCGCCCGATCCGGGGGAGCGGGAGGCAAGAATGAGCAGTTCTTC	CSARSGGAGGKNEQFF
.	.	TRBV3-1	TRBJ2-4	TGTGCCAGCAGCCAATTACTAGTAGCTGCCAAAAACATTCAGTACTTC	CASSQLLVAAKNIQYF
TRBD1	many	TRBV19	TRBJ2-2	TGTGCCACCGCACAGGGGGCGAACACCGGGGAGCTGTTTTTT	CATAQGANTGELFF
.	.	TRBV21-1	TRBJ2-5	TGTGCCAGCAGCAGACGGGACAGGGGACCGTACCAAGAGACCCAGTACTTC	CASSRRDRGPYQETQYF
TRBD1	many	TRBV27	TRBJ1-2	TGTGCCAGCAGTTTCCAGGGACAGGGGGCCTATGGCTACACCTTC	CASSFQGQGAYGYTF
.	many	TRBV7-8	TRBJ1-3	TGTGCCAGCAGCTTGATCTCTGGAAACACCATATATTTT	CASSLISGNTIYF
TRBD1	few	TRBV7-9	TRBJ1-1	TGTGCCAGCAGCCGGGGCGGGACAGGGGGCATCCACACTGAAGCTTTCTTT	CASSRGGTGGIHTEAFF
.	many	TRBV11-2	TRBJ1-6	TGTGCCAGCAGTTTTGTGACGGCTGTCTATAATTCACCCCTCCACTTT	CASSFVTAVYNSPLHF
.	few	TRBV3-1	TRBJ2-7	TGTGCCAGCAGCCACCTAGAGGGGGAGCAGTACTTC	CASSHLEGEQYF
.	.	TRBV7-9	TRBJ1-3	TGTGCCAGCAGCTTAGCGGGGGGCTACTCTGAAAACACCATATATTTT	CASSLAGGYSENTIYF
.	many	TRBV20-1	TRBJ1-5	TGCAGTGCTAGAGAACAGGGCCCTTGGAATCAGCCCCAGCATTTT	CSAREQGPWNQPQHF
.	many	TRBV4-1	TRBJ1-2	TGCGCCAGCAGCCAAGACCCCCGGCCGTTGGATTCCTATGGCTACACCTTC	CASSQDPRPLDSYGYTF
.	.	TRBV11-1	TRBJ2-1	TGTGCCAGCAGCCTCGGGCAGCGGGCATACAATGAGCAGTTCTTC	CASSLGQRAYNEQFF